The rows below give T cell receptor beta chains drawn from one sample of a study of blood T cell repertoires in COVID-19. Generated by immunoSEQ multiplex PCR, the TCRdb table keeps only in-frame clones and is missing some. The repertoire consists of 350,000 to 400,000 clones, with approximately 93% occurring once and the leading ten covering roughly 0.9%. The sequenced material came from PBMCs or T cells enriched from blood (not recorded which). These receptors were collected from a woman in her forties who had been exposed to COVID-19. Both conserved end residues are part of each CDR3. Fields, in order: J gene, clone size, V gene, CDR3 protein. Only part of the rows carry a size: once, few, many, or a class if the clone is expanded.

>TRBJ2-2|NA|TRBV30
CAWSVRGGRASTGELFF
>TRBJ2-7|NA|TRBV7-2
CASSLVLRTSDDEQYF
>TRBJ2-2|NA|TRBV19
CASNRGLDTGELFF
>TRBJ1-5|NA|TRBV7-8
CASSSGQGAGQPQHF
>TRBJ1-2|NA|TRBV19
CASSRVVGTAGANYGYTF
>TRBJ2-7|NA|TRBV11-3
CASSPGFSGSLPYEQYF
>TRBJ2-3|NA|TRBV29-1
CSVKTEGGITDTQYF
>TRBJ1-6|NA|TRBV4-3
CASSQEGNRGLRNSPLHF
>TRBJ2-2|once|TRBV24-1
CASMGEGNGELFF
>TRBJ1-2|NA|TRBV27
CASSLGQGVYGYTF
>TRBJ1-1|NA|TRBV13
CASSLVRGGEAFF
>TRBJ2-1|NA|TRBV18
CASSPSNSGRQFF
>TRBJ2-1|NA|TRBV3-1/TRBV3-2
CASSQKERPYNEQFF
>TRBJ2-7|NA|TRBV18
CASSPLEAVKTEQYF
>TRBJ1-1|NA|TRBV5-6
CASSLSTSGTGQTEAFF
>TRBJ1-2|NA|TRBV30
CAWDPAGARGYTF
>TRBJ2-5|NA|TRBV9
CASSTRLAGGLRETQYF
>TRBJ1-2|NA|TRBV6-4
CASSPQSLPRGGYTF
>TRBJ1-5|once|TRBV6-6
CASSPRQGAAVFYSNQPQHF
>TRBJ2-3|NA|TRBV5-4
CASSLEGLRSSTDTQYF
>TRBJ1-3|NA|TRBV6-5
CASGTSGNTIYF
>TRBJ2-7|NA|TRBV30
CAWRREGLYEQYF
>TRBJ1-4|NA|TRBV10-3
CAISESGAPGEKLFF
>TRBJ1-4|NA|TRBV10-3
CAISEPGFAEKLFF
>TRBJ2-3|NA|TRBV7-3
CASSRAGVGTDTQYF
>TRBJ2-1|once|TRBV6-5
CASSKLAGDYEQFF
>TRBJ2-4|NA|TRBV30
CAWSPMTSGWGKNIQYF
>TRBJ2-1|NA|TRBV7-2
CASSLSPRLSSYNEQFF
>TRBJ1-6|NA|TRBV3-1/TRBV3-2
CASSQGQSYNSPLHF
>TRBJ2-3|NA|TRBV5-1
CASSLQKSTDTQYF
>TRBJ1-2|NA|TRBV5-1
CASSSGQGSHTF
>TRBJ1-1|NA|TRBV6-5
CASSRRVMNTEAFF
>TRBJ2-2|NA|TRBV6-2/TRBV6-3
CASSPVAGGELFF
>TRBJ1-3|NA|TRBV6-5
CASKGAGNTIYF
>TRBJ1-1|NA|TRBV5-4
CASSPMRGGNTEAFF
>TRBJ1-5|NA|TRBV24-1
CATSDPVKGAAQHF
>TRBJ2-2|NA|TRBV12-3/TRBV12-4
CACGSFSGELFF
>TRBJ1-2|once|TRBV13
CASSPPGQGFYGYTF
>TRBJ2-1|NA|TRBV6-4
CASSDTLRAGRGTNEQFF
>TRBJ1-1|NA|TRBV10-3
CAISKSQGAAAFF
>TRBJ1-5|NA|TRBV4-3
CASSQARTGGQPQHF
>TRBJ1-5|NA|TRBV3-1/TRBV3-2
CASSPVRTDRKSNQPQHF
>TRBJ2-1|NA|TRBV19
CASSIPTSRGFNEQFF
>TRBJ2-7|NA|TRBV5-1
CASATSGTSNEQYF
>TRBJ2-1|NA|TRBV7-2
CASSLLAGGWSYNEQFF
>TRBJ1-5|once|TRBV4-1
CASSSGGSVSQPQHF
>TRBJ1-2|NA|TRBV15
CATSRDPEGGYTF
>TRBJ2-7|NA|TRBV12-3/TRBV12-4
CASRVQGGPLLF
>TRBJ1-2|NA|TRBV6-2/TRBV6-3
CASSYTTGSYGYTF
>TRBJ2-3|NA|TRBV15
CATSRTSGGGTDTQYF
>TRBJ2-7|NA|TRBV3-1/TRBV3-2
CASSQTLTGEQYF
>TRBJ2-7|NA|TRBV30
CAWSVRGYEQYF